Below are 22 T cell receptor beta chains sequenced from a single sample in a study of OX40 agonist ivuxolimab in advanced cancers. Repertoires were generated with immunoSEQ multiplex PCR, while TCRdb's copy carries only in-frame clones and drops some. The sample has 37,000 or so clones, about 88% seen once. The sequences come from CD4+ or CD8+ T cells sorted from blood, collected in a trial of the OX40 agonist ivuxolimab. Receptors originate from an adult with an advanced solid tumor such as melanoma, head and neck, liver or kidney cancer.

The chain is built from TRBV2 and TRBJ1-1; D may be TRBD1 (6 bases). V was clipped by 7 bases and J by 1 base, with 10 bases between them. Germline lookup yields CDR1 SNHLY and CDR2 FYNNEI. The CDR3 is 13 amino acids. CDR3 protein: CASMPDRNTEAFF. The DNA for the CDR3 is TGTGCCAGCATGCCGGACAGGAACACTGAAGCTTTCTTT.

The chain combines TRBV4-2 with TRBJ2-6; a possible D gene is TRBD2 (6 bases). Germline V lookup: CDR1 LGHNA, CDR2 YNFKEQ. Trimming stripped 0 bases from V and 1 base from J, with 13 bases between. This CDR3 comprises 18 residues. The CDR3 DNA follows: TGTGCCAGCAGCCAAGATCTAGCGCCCGGGTCTGGGGCCAACGTCCTGACTTTC. This encodes CASSQDLAPGSGANVLTF.

The genes are TRBV5-6 and TRBJ1-2; 8 nucleotides line up with TRBD1. This CDR3 has 14 residues. CDR1 is SGHDT and CDR2 is YYEEEE in the germline V gene. Germline trimming cut 4 bases from V and 5 bases from J; bases unmatched to any gene: 7. Here the CDR3 DNA reads TGTGCCAGCAGCACCACGACAGGGGTATATGGCTACACCTTC. It yields the protein CASSTTTGVYGYTF.

The genes are TRBV15 and TRBJ1-1; a possible D gene is TRBD1 (5 bases). The CDR3 has 16 amino acids. CDR1 is LNHNV and CDR2 is YYDKDF in the germline V gene (reference sequence). V was clipped by 5 bases and J by 1 base, with 17 bases between them. Here the CDR3 reads CATSPIFWGTNTEAFF. CDR3 in DNA: TGTGCCACCAGCCCAATATTTTGGGGCACGAACACTGAAGCTTTCTTT.

J is TRBJ2-1 and V is TRBV11-2; 7 bases fit TRBD2. The V segment lost 1 base and the J segment 3 bases; nucleotides outside the gene matches: 6. This CDR3 comprises 16 residues. Germline V CDR1 and CDR2: SGHAT, FQNNGV. CDR3 nucleotide sequence: TGTGCCAGCAGCTTAGGGACGGGGGGACGCTACAATGAGCAGTTCTTC. Residues: CASSLGTGGRYNEQFF.

The V and J genes are TRBV19 and TRBJ1-2, with no clear D. Germline CDR1 reads LNHDA; CDR2 reads SQIVND (reference sequence). V shed 10 bases and J shed 5 bases, with 17 bases lying between them. The CDR3 has 13 amino acids. This CDR3 reads CATEDEELYGYTF. CDR3 DNA: TGTGCCACTGAGGACGAAGAGCTATATGGCTACACCTTC.

The chain is built from TRBV20-1 and TRBJ1-2; 7 bases match TRBD1. This CDR3 has 11 amino acids. Germline V gives CDR1 DFQATT, CDR2 SNEGSKA (reference sequence). Losses at the gene ends were 1 base for V and 7 bases for J; bases not matched to a gene: 0. The DNA of the CDR3 is TGCAGTGCTAGAGCAGGGGGTGGCTACACCTTC. Amino acids: CSARAGGGYTF.

This chain uses TRBV18 with TRBJ1-6; unclear D gene. The CDR3 is 16 residues long. V was pared by 2 bases and J by 9 bases, with 17 bases between. In germline, CDR1 is KGHSH, CDR2 LQKENI. The CDR3 DNA follows: TGTGCCAGCTCACCAGGTGAACAAGAGTCGCGTTCACCCCTCCACTTT. Its protein product is CASSPGEQESRSPLHF.

The chain uses TRBV9 and TRBJ1-2; a weak D match, TRBD1 (5 bases). The V end was cut by 3 bases, the J end by 8 bases, with 11 bases between. The CDR3 consists of 12 residues. Germline CDR1 is SGDLS and CDR2 is YYNGEE. The CDR3 sequence: CASSGTGKGYTF. The CDR3 nucleotides are TGTGCCAGCAGCGGTACAGGAAAAGGCTACACCTTC.

The chain uses TRBV4-1 and TRBJ2-7, with D uncertain. This CDR3 spans 16 amino acids. The germline V gene encodes CDR1 MGHRA and CDR2 YSYEKL. V was cut by 0 bases and J by 6 bases, with 18 bases left in between. In DNA, the CDR3 is TGCGCCAGCAGCCAAGATCCGGCAGGCTCTTCTCTCGAGCAGTACTTC. It codes for CASSQDPAGSSLEQYF.

The chain has TRBV15 and TRBJ1-2; no clear D gene. CDR3 length equals 12 residues. From germline, CDR1 is LNHNV and CDR2 YYDKDF (reference sequence). V was cut by 0 bases and J by 8 bases, with 7 bases left in between. This CDR3 is CATSRDGGGYTF. For the CDR3, the DNA is TGTGCCACCAGCAGAGATGGTGGGGGCTACACCTTC.

This chain uses TRBV7-6 with TRBJ2-7; D is unclear. Trimming removed 5 bases from V and 0 bases from J, with 14 bases in between. Germline CDR1 SGHVS, CDR2 FNYEAQ. CDR3 size: 15 residues. This CDR3 is CASSPGPHNSYEQYF. CDR3 DNA sequence: TGTGCCAGCAGCCCCGGGCCGCACAACTCCTACGAGCAGTACTTC.

This sequence joins TRBV5-1 and TRBJ2-7; D is possibly TRBD1 (5 bases). The V gene lost 7 bases and the J gene lost 0 bases, with 11 bases spanning the gap. This CDR3 is built from 13 residues. Germline V gives CDR1 SGHRS, CDR2 YFSETQ. CDR3 DNA: TGCGCCAGCGGTGACAGTCCCTCCTACGAGCAGTACTTC. Protein sequence: CASGDSPSYEQYF.

The V call is TRBV29-1, the J call TRBJ2-7; 10 bases are a match to TRBD1. This CDR3 is built from 13 residues. CDR1 is SQVTM and CDR2 is ANQGSEA in the germline V gene. Trimming took 3 bases from V and 5 from J; bases not matched to a gene: 4. The CDR3 here is CSVERQGAHEQYF. The CDR3 bases are TGCAGCGTTGAGCGACAGGGGGCACACGAGCAGTACTTC.

The chain combines TRBV7-6 with TRBJ1-3; D remains ambiguous. The V gene's germline CDR1 is SGHVS and CDR2 FNYEAQ. The CDR3 runs 14 residues. Trimming shortened V by 5 bases and J by 7 bases, and 15 bases separated the two germline ends. CDR3 region: CASSPREPRNTIYF. CDR3 bases: TGTGCCAGCAGCCCGAGGGAGCCGAGGAACACCATATATTTT.

This clone was seen a single time. This chain uses TRBV7-9 with TRBJ1-2; D remains unclear. Germline CDR1 SEHNR, CDR2 FQNEAQ (reference sequence). Trimming removed 3 bases from V and 4 bases from J, with 15 bases in between. The length of the CDR3 is 15 residues. CDR3 region: CASSLLDWAVYGYTF. In DNA, the CDR3 is TGTGCCAGCAGCTTGCTTGATTGGGCAGTCTATGGCTACACCTTC.

The chain carries TRBV7-8 and TRBJ2-2; TRBD2 matches at 13 bases. Germline V lookup: CDR1 SGHVS, CDR2 FQNEAQ. V dropped 6 bases and J dropped 7; count of bases not matched to a gene: 11. CDR3 size: 17 residues. CDR3 protein: CASRWTSGGTRSGELFF. For the CDR3, the DNA is TGTGCCAGCAGGTGGACTAGCGGGGGCACTAGAAGCGGGGAGCTGTTTTTT.

This sequence joins TRBV2 and TRBJ1-4; no reliable D call. Trimming removed 3 bases at V and 7 bases at J, with 6 bases between. CDR3 length: 12 amino acids. Germline CDR1 and CDR2: SNHLY and FYNNEI. CDR3: CASSDPSEKLFF. The DNA for the CDR3 is TGTGCCAGCAGTGATCCTAGTGAAAAACTGTTTTTT.

The rearrangement uses TRBV4-1 and TRBJ2-7; weak D call: TRBD1 (5 bases). CDR1 is MGHRA, CDR2 YSYEKL, per germline. The CDR3 spans 13 residues. V lost 4 bases, J lost 6 bases, and 13 bases lay in between. The CDR3 loop is CASSLSDRSEQYF. In nucleotides, the CDR3 is TGCGCCAGCAGCCTCTCCGACAGAAGCGAGCAGTACTTC.

The J gene is TRBJ2-1, the V gene TRBV7-9; D is perhaps TRBD1 or TRBD2 (5 bases each). This CDR3 is built from 15 residues. Germline V gene sequence: CDR1 SEHNR, CDR2 FQNEAQ (reference sequence). Trimming cost V 1 base and J 8 bases, with 15 bases left between them. The CDR3 sequence is CASSLGVGDFDEQFF. The CDR3 DNA follows: TGTGCCAGCAGCTTAGGCGTGGGGGATTTCGATGAGCAGTTCTTC.

The V gene is TRBV5-1, the J gene TRBJ1-1, with a possible D match to TRBD1 (5 bases). CDR1 is SGHRS and CDR2 is YFSETQ in the germline V gene. The V end lost 2 bases, the J end lost 0 bases, and 23 bases lay between the germline ends. The CDR3 loop spans 19 amino acids. The CDR3 region is CASSFGPRGSVSMNTEAFF. The CDR3 nucleotides are TGCGCCAGCAGCTTTGGGCCAAGGGGTTCGGTCAGCATGAACACTGAAGCTTTCTTT.

This clone was seen a few times. The chain links TRBV7-4 to TRBJ2-7, with D tentatively TRBD2 (6 bases). This CDR3 spans 15 amino acids. The germline V and J ends were trimmed by 3 bases and 2 bases, with 14 bases remaining between them. Germline V gene lookup returns CDR1 SGHVT and CDR2 SQSDAQ. The CDR3 DNA sequence: TGTGCCAGCAGCTTTGGTGGCGGGGAGACCTACGAGCAGTACTTC. Its protein product is CASSFGGGETYEQYF. The full variable domain, its missing parts supplied by reference TRBV7-4 and TRBJ2-7, is GAGVSQSPRYKVAKRGRDVALRCDSISGHVTLYWYRQTLGQGSEVLTYSQSDAQRDKSGRPSGRFSAERPERSVSTLKIQRTEQGDSAVYLCASSFGGGETYEQYFGPGTRLTVT.